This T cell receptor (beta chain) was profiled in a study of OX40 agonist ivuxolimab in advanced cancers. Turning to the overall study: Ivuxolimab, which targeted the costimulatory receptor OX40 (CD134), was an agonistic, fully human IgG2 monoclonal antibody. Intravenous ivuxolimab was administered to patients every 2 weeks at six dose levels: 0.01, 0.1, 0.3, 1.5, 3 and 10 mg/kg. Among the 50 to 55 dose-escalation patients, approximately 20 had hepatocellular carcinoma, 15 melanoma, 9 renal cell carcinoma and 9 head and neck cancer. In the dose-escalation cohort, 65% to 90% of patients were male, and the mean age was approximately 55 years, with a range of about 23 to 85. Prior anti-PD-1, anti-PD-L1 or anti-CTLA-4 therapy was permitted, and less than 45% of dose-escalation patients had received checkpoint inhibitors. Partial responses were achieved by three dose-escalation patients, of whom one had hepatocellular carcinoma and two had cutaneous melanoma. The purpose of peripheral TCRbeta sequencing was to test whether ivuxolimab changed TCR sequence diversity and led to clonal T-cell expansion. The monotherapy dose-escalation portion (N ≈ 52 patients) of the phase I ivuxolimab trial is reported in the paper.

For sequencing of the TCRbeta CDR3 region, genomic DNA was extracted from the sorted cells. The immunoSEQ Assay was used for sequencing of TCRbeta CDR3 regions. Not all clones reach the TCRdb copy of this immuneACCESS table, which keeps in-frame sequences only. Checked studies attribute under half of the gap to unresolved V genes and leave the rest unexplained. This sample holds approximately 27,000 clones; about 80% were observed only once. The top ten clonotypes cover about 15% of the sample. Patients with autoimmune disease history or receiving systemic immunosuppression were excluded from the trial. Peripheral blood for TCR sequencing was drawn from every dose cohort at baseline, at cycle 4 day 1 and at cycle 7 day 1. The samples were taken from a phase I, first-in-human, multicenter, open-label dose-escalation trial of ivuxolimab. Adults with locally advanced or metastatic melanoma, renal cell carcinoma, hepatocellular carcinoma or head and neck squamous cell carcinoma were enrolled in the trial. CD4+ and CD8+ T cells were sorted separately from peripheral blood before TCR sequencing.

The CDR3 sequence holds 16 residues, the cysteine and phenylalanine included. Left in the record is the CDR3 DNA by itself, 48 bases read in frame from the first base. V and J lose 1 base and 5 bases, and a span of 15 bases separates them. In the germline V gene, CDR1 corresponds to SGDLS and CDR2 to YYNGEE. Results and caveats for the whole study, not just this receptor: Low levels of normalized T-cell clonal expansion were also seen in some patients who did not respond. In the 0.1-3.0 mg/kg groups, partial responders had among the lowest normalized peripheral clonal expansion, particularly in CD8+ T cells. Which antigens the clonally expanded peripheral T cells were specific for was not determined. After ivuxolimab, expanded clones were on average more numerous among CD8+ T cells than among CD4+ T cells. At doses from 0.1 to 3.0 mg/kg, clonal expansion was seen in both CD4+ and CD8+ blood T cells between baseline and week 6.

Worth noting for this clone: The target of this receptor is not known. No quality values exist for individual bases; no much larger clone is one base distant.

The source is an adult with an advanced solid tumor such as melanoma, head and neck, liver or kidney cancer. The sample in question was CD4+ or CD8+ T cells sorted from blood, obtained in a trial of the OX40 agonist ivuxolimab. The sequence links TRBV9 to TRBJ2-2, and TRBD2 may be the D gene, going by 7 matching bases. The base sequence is TGTGCCAGCAGCGTAAACCCGGGGGGCCTTACCGGGGAGCTGTTTTTT. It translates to CASSVNPGGLTGELFF.